This T cell receptor (beta chain) was observed in a study of OX40 agonist ivuxolimab in advanced cancers. The assay was immunoSEQ multiplex PCR, and TCRdb's table has in-frame clones only and misses some. The data hold approximately 28,000 clones, with approximately 84% observed a single time. The receptor was derived from an adult with an advanced solid tumor such as melanoma, head and neck, liver or kidney cancer. This specimen was CD4+ or CD8+ T cells sorted from blood, taken in a trial of the OX40 agonist ivuxolimab.

In nucleotides, the CDR3 is TGCGCCAGCAGCCAAGAGGTTGGGGCCACCGGGGAGCTGTTTTTT. Amino acid sequence: CASSQEVGATGELFF. This sequence joins TRBV4-1 and TRBJ2-2, with D tentatively TRBD1 (5 bases). The length of the CDR3 is 15 residues. Trimming stripped 0 bases from V and 4 bases from J, with 9 bases between. Germline V gene lookup returns CDR1 MGHRA and CDR2 YSYEKL.